This entry lists 3 T cell receptor beta chains sequenced from one sample in a study of vaccination and CD4 T cells after COVID-19. An Oncomine TCR Beta short-read assay was used to sequence the DNA from cultured CD4+ T cells. Each CDR3 protein is one row after TCRdb ran MiXCR on the PCR reads. Counted here are some 22,000 distinct CDR3 sequences, about 35% occurring once; the ten biggest clones make up 8.6%. These receptors have no identified antigens. Time point: late sampling 161 to 241 days after vaccination in three convalescent patients. Treatment denoted: approximately 9-day PBMC culture with coronavirus spike peptide pools or control peptides (ViraFEST assay). Sequences were derived from CD4+ T cells from blood, cultured in vitro, sampled about 7 months after SARS-CoV-2 vaccination. These receptors were collected from a human donor who had recovered from COVID-19.

About this clonotype itself: The germline gene is not matched at one end of the junction; a read error may be the cause. This chain links TRBV27 with TRBJ1-5; D is unclear. The CDR3 has 13 amino acids. Germline loops: CDR1 MNHEY, CDR2 SMNVEV (reference sequence). The CDR3 loop reads CASRPASSQPQHF. The CDR3 region has the DNA TGTGCCAGCAGGCCGGCTAGCAGTCAGCCCCAGCATTTT.

This sequence joins TRBV28 and TRBJ2-3; D is unclear. The CDR3 has 13 amino acids. The germline CDR1 and CDR2 sequences are MDHEN and SYDVKM. V dropped 2 bases and J dropped 0 bases, with 3 bases sitting between them. The CDR3 sequence is CASSLTSTDTQYF. The CDR3 DNA is TGTGCCAGCAGTTTAACTAGCACAGATACGCAGTATTTT.

This chain uses TRBV28 with TRBJ2-7, with 8 bases identical to TRBD1. The V gene end was trimmed by 7 bases and the J gene end by 3 bases; junction bases not matched to a gene: 17. The CDR3 contains 17 residues. Germline V lookup: CDR1 MDHEN, CDR2 SYDVKM. This chain's CDR3 is CASTRTGRSPQDYEQYF. The DNA of the CDR3 is TGTGCCAGCACCCGGACAGGGAGATCCCCTCAGGACTACGAGCAGTACTTC.